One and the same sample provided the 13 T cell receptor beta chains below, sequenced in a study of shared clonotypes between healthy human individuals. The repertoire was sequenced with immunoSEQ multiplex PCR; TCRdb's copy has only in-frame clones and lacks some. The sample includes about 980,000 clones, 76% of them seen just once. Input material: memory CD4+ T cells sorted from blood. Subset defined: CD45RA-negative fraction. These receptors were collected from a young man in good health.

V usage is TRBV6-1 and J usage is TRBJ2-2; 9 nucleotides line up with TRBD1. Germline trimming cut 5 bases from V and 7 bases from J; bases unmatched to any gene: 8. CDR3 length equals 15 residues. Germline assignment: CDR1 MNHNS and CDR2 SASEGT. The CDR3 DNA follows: TGTGCCAGCAGTCCACAGGGGGCGATCATCGGGGAGCTGTTTTTT. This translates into CASSPQGAIIGELFF.

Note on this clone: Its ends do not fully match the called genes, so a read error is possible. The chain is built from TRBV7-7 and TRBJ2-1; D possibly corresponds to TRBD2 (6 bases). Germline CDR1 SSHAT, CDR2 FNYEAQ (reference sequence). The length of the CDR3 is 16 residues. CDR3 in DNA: TGTGCTAGCAGCTTAGGTTCGGGGGTCTCCTACAATGAGCAGTTCTTC. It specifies CASSLGSGVSYNEQFF.

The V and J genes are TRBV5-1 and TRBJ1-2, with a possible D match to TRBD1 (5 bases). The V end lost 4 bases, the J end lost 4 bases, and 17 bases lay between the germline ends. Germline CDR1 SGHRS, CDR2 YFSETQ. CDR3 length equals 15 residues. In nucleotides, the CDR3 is TGCGCCAGCAGCGCTACTGGGGGTAGGGGCTATGGCTACACCTTC. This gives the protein CASSATGGRGYGYTF.

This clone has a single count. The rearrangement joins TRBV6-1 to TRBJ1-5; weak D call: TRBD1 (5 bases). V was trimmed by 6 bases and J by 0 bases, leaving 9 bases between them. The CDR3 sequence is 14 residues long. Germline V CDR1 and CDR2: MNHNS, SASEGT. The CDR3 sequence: CASSDRVSNQPQHF. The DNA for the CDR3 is TGTGCCAGCAGCGACAGAGTTAGCAATCAGCCCCAGCATTTT.

This chain's CDR3 is CASSLDREGYKNIQYF. CDR3 nucleotide sequence: TGCGCCAGCAGCCTAGACAGGGAGGGTTACAAAAACATTCAGTACTTC. The J gene is TRBJ2-4, the V gene TRBV4-1; D tentatively fits TRBD1 or TRBD2 (7 bases each). CDR1 is MGHRA, CDR2 YSYEKL, per germline. Deletions cut 4 bases from V and 3 bases from J, with 16 bases between. There are 16 residues in the CDR3.

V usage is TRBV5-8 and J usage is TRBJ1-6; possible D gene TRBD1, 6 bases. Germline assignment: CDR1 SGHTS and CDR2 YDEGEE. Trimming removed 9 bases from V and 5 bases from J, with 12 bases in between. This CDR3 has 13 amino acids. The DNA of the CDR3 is TGTGCCACAAGACCAGGGGATAATTCACCCCTCCACTTT. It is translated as CATRPGDNSPLHF.

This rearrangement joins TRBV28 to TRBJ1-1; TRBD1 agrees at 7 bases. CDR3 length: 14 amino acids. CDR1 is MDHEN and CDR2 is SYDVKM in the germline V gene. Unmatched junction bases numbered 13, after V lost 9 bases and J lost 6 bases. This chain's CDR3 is CASFPTKQGSEAFF. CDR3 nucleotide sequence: TGTGCCAGTTTCCCTACTAAACAGGGGTCTGAAGCTTTCTTT.

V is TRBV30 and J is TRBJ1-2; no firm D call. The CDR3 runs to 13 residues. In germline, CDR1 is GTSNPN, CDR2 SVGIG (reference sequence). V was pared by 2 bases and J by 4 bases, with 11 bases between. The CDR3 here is CAWSIAGGYGYTF. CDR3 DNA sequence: TGTGCCTGGAGTATCGCCGGTGGCTATGGCTACACCTTC.

This CDR3 is CASRPTSGRAYEQYF. In DNA, the CDR3 is TGTGCCAGCAGACCCACTAGCGGGAGGGCCTACGAGCAGTACTTC. The J gene is TRBJ2-7, the V gene TRBV11-2, with 13 positions matching TRBD2. J gave up 2 bases and V 6 bases, and 4 bases lay outside the gene matches. In germline, CDR1 is SGHAT, CDR2 FQNNGV. The CDR3 has 15 residues.

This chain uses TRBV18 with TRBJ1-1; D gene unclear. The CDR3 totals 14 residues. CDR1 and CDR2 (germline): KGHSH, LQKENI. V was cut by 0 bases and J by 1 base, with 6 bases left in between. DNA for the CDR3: TGTGCCAGCTCACCACCGAAGGGGAACACTGAAGCTTTCTTT. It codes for CASSPPKGNTEAFF.

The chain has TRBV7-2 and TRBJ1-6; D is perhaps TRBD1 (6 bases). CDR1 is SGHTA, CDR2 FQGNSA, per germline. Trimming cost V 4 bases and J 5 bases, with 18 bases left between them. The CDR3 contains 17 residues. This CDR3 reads CASSSGGRQVNNSPLHF. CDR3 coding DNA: TGTGCCAGCAGCTCGGGTGGGCGACAGGTCAATAATTCACCCCTCCACTTT.

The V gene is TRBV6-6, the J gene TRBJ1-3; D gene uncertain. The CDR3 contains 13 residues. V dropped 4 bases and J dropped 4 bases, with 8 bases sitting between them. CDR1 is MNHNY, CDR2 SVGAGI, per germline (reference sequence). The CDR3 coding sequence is TGTGCCAGCAGTTTGACGTCCGGAAACACCATATATTTT. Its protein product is CASSLTSGNTIYF.

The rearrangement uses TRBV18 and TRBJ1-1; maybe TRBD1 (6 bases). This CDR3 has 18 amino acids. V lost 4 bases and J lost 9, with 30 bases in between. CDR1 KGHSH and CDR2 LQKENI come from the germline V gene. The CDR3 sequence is CASSLRKDSSMSGSQAFF. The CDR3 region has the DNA TGTGCCAGCTCACTCCGGAAGGACAGTTCGATGTCGGGTTCACAAGCTTTCTTT.